The TCR beta chain described here comes from a study of blood T cell repertoires in COVID-19 (dated by TCRdb to about 2020). With regard to the full study: The collaborator samples originated in the United States, Italy and Spain and spanned the acute and convalescent phases of COVID-19. The prospective study material was composed of cDNA or gDNA derived from T cells, B-cell-depleted T cells, or PBMCs. Subjects who had been exposed to COVID-19, were actively infected with it, or had recovered from it provided the deeply sampled blood TCRbeta repertoires that made up the dataset. The repertoires were made available in a free public database intended to serve as a resource for research on the immune response to SARS-CoV-2. Samples came from the ongoing ImmuneRACE study (first 160 participants) plus 1,254 subjects from 6 global collaborators. Nearly every sample came with metadata listing a de-identified subject ID, COVID-19 status, age in years and sex. Where available, HLA class I and class II types were taken from metadata supplied by the sample provider and were not determined by assay-based typing.

Whole blood was collected in K2EDTA tubes by collaborating institutions according to the institutions' own protocols. For TCRbeta analysis, collaborators shipped samples in one of three forms: frozen whole blood, isolated PBMCs, or DNA extracted from either of those sample types. Turning to this clone: Its antigen is unknown. Within one base of it there is no much larger clone, and no base qualities were kept.

TCRbeta CDR3 regions were amplified from genomic DNA by means of the immunoSEQ Assay, a bias-controlled multiplex PCR. Turning to the authors' computational methods: Nucleated cell counts per sample were estimated from amplification of reference gene primers within the assay. To quantify the absolute abundance of each unique TCRbeta CDR3 rearrangement, sequence reads were collapsed and filtered. For each sample, productive Simpson clonality was calculated as the square root of Simpson's diversity index across productive rearrangements. TCRdb stores this immuneACCESS table with in-frame sequences only. Part of the clones is absent; in the studies checked, under half of the shortfall reflects unresolved V genes, and no reason is known for the rest. The V and J calls and clone size were taken over from that table, and D and trimming were inferred from the DNA. Here the sample has 130,000 or so clones; about 83% occur a single time. Jointly, the top ten make up 1.5% to 2% of the sample.

Relative to germline, V is 6 bases shorter and J is 2 bases shorter, with 17 bases between their ends. The CDR3 goes from the cysteine to the phenylalanine over 16 residues. The retained sequence is limited to the CDR3, 48 bases, with the frame set at the first base. CDR1 is given as MNHEY and CDR2 as SMNVEV, both from the germline V gene (reference sequence). Study-wide conclusions, independent of this receptor: The amount of clinical and demographic metadata varied by source and participant and was provided uncurated.

The specimen was peripheral blood. The chain employs TRBV27 and TRBJ2-1; a tentative D match to TRBD2 spans 5 bases. This sequence originates from a human donor in a cohort sampled during active COVID-19. The sequenced DNA is TGTGCCAGCAGCCGCACCTGGGGAGAGGCCTACAATGAGCAGTTCTTC. This gives the protein CASSRTWGEAYNEQFF.